Given below is one T cell receptor beta chain in context. Its target is unknown. This sample was included in a study of T cell responses to AZD1222 COVID-19 vaccine. The study, taken as a whole, reports: White British donors predominated, females outnumbered males, and clonal diversity was possibly underestimated. At baseline, seropositivity was found in only a handful of AZD1222 recipients.

The J segment lost 1 base and the V segment lost 2 bases, leaving 8 bases of the junction unmatched. Per the germline V gene, CDR1 is MNHNS and CDR2 is SASEGT. This CDR3 has 18 residues. The assay was immunoSEQ multiplex PCR, and TCRdb's table has in-frame clones only and misses some. This table holds around 99,000 clones, approximately 90% found once. This chain joins TRBV6-1 and TRBJ1-5; 10 positions match TRBD1. This receptor was identified in an adult who received the AZD1222 COVID-19 vaccine. Sequences were derived from peripheral blood, sampled 28 days after the second AZD1222 dose. CDR3 sequence (DNA): TGTGCCAGCAGTGAATTTTTGGGACAGGGGACCAGCAATCAGCCCCAGCATTTT. This encodes CASSEFLGQGTSNQPQHF.